The T cell receptor (beta chain) described here comes from a study of shared clonotypes between healthy human individuals. To note about this clone: Within the sample, other DNA sequences also encode this same CDR3.

The germline V and J ends were trimmed by 0 bases and 5 bases, with 11 bases remaining between them. CDR1 SGHRS and CDR2 YFSETQ come from the germline V gene. CDR3 length equals 14 residues. Generated by immunoSEQ multiplex PCR, the TCRdb table keeps only in-frame clones and is missing some. The sample has millions of clones; 90% to 95% are singletons. Sequences were obtained from naive CD4+ T cells sorted from blood. Specified subset: CD45RA+ positively selected. The chain combines TRBV5-1 with TRBJ2-5; D possibly corresponds to TRBD2 (5 bases). The receptor was isolated from a man aged 18 to 35 in good health. The CDR3 loop reads CASSLGGLQETQYF. As DNA, the CDR3 is TGCGCCAGCAGCTTGGGAGGGCTCCAGGAGACCCAGTACTTC.